This T cell receptor (beta chain) was recorded in a study of OX40 agonist ivuxolimab in advanced cancers. For the study at large: As their treatment, patients were administered ivuxolimab, an agonistic anti-OX40 (CD134) antibody. Enrolled patients in dose escalation had cancers that were hepatocellular carcinoma, melanoma, renal cell or head and neck cancer. Males comprised roughly four fifths of the group, whose mean age was approximately 61 years (range 23 to 79).

TCRdb keeps only in-frame clones here, not all; method: immunoSEQ multiplex PCR. The sample includes about 19,000 clones, about 89% of them seen just once. The V and J ends lost 3 bases and 9 bases, in that order; junction bases with no gene match: 5. CDR1 is SGHDT, CDR2 YYEEEE, per germline. CDR3 size: 13 residues. The specimen comprised CD4+ or CD8+ T cells sorted from blood, sampled in a trial of the OX40 agonist ivuxolimab. J is TRBJ2-1 and V is TRBV5-6; the match to TRBD1 covers 8 bases. The receptor's source is an adult with an advanced solid tumor such as melanoma, head and neck, liver or kidney cancer. The CDR3 is CASSYYRGTEQFF. In DNA, the CDR3 is TGTGCCAGCAGCTACTACAGGGGGACTGAGCAGTTCTTC. Full variable domain (rest looked up from reference TRBV5-6 and TRBJ2-1): DAGVTQSPTHLIKTRGQQVTLRCSPKSGHDTVSWYQQALGQGPQFIFQYYEEEERQRGNFPDRFSGHQFPNYSSELNVNALLLGDSALYLCASSYYRGTEQFFGPGTRLTVL.